These 13 T cell receptor beta chains came from one sample sequenced in a study of regulatory T cells in long-lasting Graves disease. Construction of TCR beta libraries relied on iRepertoire HTBI primers and on Arm-PCR targeting CDR3 regions. TCRdb redid the calling of the multiplex PCR reads with MiXCR, one entry per CDR3 protein. The data show fewer than 400,000 distinct CDR3 sequences, around 20% seen once. Regarding time point: persistent/refractory GD, antithyroid drugs over 5 years with positive TRAb. There was RNA extracted from PBMCs, and the TCR library was made from it. The sequencing here drew on peripheral blood mononuclear cells (PBMCs), taken when the disease was refractory, from a patient treated with antithyroid drugs. Receptors were obtained from a female donor with Graves disease.

This clonotype was picked up many times. The chain couples TRBV6-1 to TRBJ1-2; no clear D gene. Trimming removed 6 bases from V and 4 bases from J, with 9 bases in between. CDR1 is MNHNS and CDR2 is SASEGT in the germline V gene. The length of the CDR3 is 12 residues. CDR3 amino acids: CASSPQAYGYTF. CDR3 DNA sequence: TGTGCCAGCAGCCCCCAGGCCTATGGCTACACCTTC.

This chain joins TRBV30 and TRBJ2-7; 9 bases are a match to TRBD1. V trimming: 5 bases; J trimming: 4 bases; junction bases outside the gene matches: 9. The CDR3 is 14 residues long. Looked up from germline, CDR1 is GTSNPN and CDR2 is SVGIG (reference sequence). CDR3 sequence: CAWSRTGAGYEQYF. CDR3 DNA sequence: TGTGCCTGGTCTCGGACAGGGGCGGGGTACGAGCAGTACTTC.

In its sample, this clonotype was seen many times. The genes are TRBV6-1 and TRBJ2-5; 11 positions agree with TRBD2. Looked up from germline, CDR1 is MNHNS and CDR2 is SASEGT. The CDR3 spans 16 residues. Germline trimming cut 6 bases from V and 1 base from J; bases unmatched to any gene: 7. The CDR3 region has the DNA TGTGCCAGCAGATCCATAGCGGGGGGGACCCAAGAGACCCAGTACTTC. It codes for CASRSIAGGTQETQYF.

This clonotype was counted ten times or more. The chain links TRBV9 to TRBJ1-2, with 7 bases that match TRBD1. The CDR3 sequence is 14 residues long. J was trimmed by 9 bases and V by 4 bases; bases with no gene match: 12. CDR1 is SGDLS, CDR2 YYNGEE, per germline. The CDR3 nucleotides read TGTGCCAGCAGCCCTGAGGGGGCCCTGTATAGCTACACCTTC. Its protein product is CASSPEGALYSYTF.

In its sample, this clonotype was seen many times. The chain recombines TRBV28 with TRBJ2-4; no definite D call. The CDR3 is 13 amino acids. Germline values: CDR1 MDHEN, CDR2 SYDVKM. V lost 10 bases and J 3 bases, leaving 13 bases between the germline ends. The CDR3 DNA follows: TGTGCCACCCTGGGATGGAGCAAAAACATTCAGTACTTC. The encoded protein is CATLGWSKNIQYF.

Remarks on this clonotype: A read error may be the cause here, since a much bigger clone is one base away. The missing conserved phenylalanine or tryptophan at the end of this CDR3 makes a read error likely. The chain couples TRBV28 to TRBJ2-1; 9 bases are a match to TRBD2. The CDR3 is 17 residues long. V was clipped by 3 bases and J by 3 bases; unmatched bases: 9. Germline CDR1 MDHEN, CDR2 SYDVKM. The CDR3 DNA sequence: TGTGCCAGCAGTTTCTATCAGGCTAGCGGGATCTACAATGAGCAGTTCTCC. It yields the protein CASSFYQASGIYNEQFS.

The chain joins TRBV15 to TRBJ1-1; weak D call: TRBD1 (5 bases). Germline V gives CDR1 LNHNV, CDR2 YYDKDF (reference sequence). The germline V and J ends were trimmed by 0 bases and 8 bases, with 10 bases remaining between them. This CDR3 comprises 13 residues. In nucleotides, the CDR3 is TGTGCCACCAGCAGAGATTTGCGGACAGAAGCTTTCTTT. It translates to CATSRDLRTEAFF.

V is TRBV6-2 or TRBV6-3 and J is TRBJ2-7, with 13 bases fitting TRBD2. The germline V gene has CDR1 MNHEY and CDR2 SVGEGT. The CDR3 consists of 15 residues. Losses at the gene ends were 5 bases for V and 6 bases for J; bases not matched to a gene: 7. Here the CDR3 reads CASSGTSGRAGEQYF. In DNA form, the CDR3 reads TGTGCCAGCAGTGGAACTAGCGGGAGGGCCGGCGAGCAGTACTTC.

The sample holds many counts of this clonotype. The chain employs TRBV12-3 or TRBV12-4 and TRBJ1-5; D gene uncertain. The CDR3 is 14 amino acids. Trimming cost V 6 bases and J 7 bases, with 16 bases left between them. The CDR3 protein is CASRRTLGMQPQHF. CDR3 coding DNA: TGTGCCAGCAGACGAACGTTGGGGATGCAGCCCCAGCATTTT.

The chain employs TRBV25-1 and TRBJ2-2; D unclear. V was shortened by 3 bases and J by 3 bases, with 8 bases between the two germline ends. Looked up from germline, CDR1 is MGHDK and CDR2 is SYGVNS. The CDR3 spans 14 residues. DNA of the CDR3: TGTGCCAGCAGTGAGGCTCCGGACACCGGGGAGCTGTTTTTT. This translates into CASSEAPDTGELFF.

This clonotype was seen repeatedly, ten times or more. This chain joins TRBV28 and TRBJ1-1; D possibly corresponds to TRBD1 (5 bases). This CDR3 has 12 amino acids. Per the germline V gene, CDR1 is MDHEN and CDR2 is SYDVKM. Trimming removed 9 bases at V and 10 bases at J, with 18 bases between. The CDR3 DNA is TGTGCCAGTTCCCTCTTGGGGGAGCGAGCTTTCTTT. Translation gives CASSLLGERAFF.

Ten or more counts support this clonotype. The rearrangement uses TRBV24-1 and TRBJ1-2; 7 nucleotides line up with TRBD1. The CDR3 loop spans 17 amino acids. V lost 2 bases, J lost 0 bases, and 8 bases stayed unmatched. The germline CDR1 and CDR2 sequences are KGHDR and SFDVKD. CDR3 coding DNA: TGTGCCACCAGTGATTGGGACAGCCTCACCTCTAACTATGGCTACACCTTC. Translated, it gives CATSDWDSLTSNYGYTF.

The V call is TRBV20-1, the J call TRBJ1-5; D perhaps matches TRBD1 (5 bases). The germline V and J ends were trimmed by 0 bases and 2 bases, with 11 bases remaining between them. Looked up from germline, CDR1 is DFQATT and CDR2 is SNEGSKA (reference sequence). The CDR3 spans 15 residues. The CDR3 sequence: CSAREGVLGNQPQHF. The CDR3 DNA reads TGCAGTGCTAGAGAAGGGGTTTTAGGCAATCAGCCCCAGCATTTT.